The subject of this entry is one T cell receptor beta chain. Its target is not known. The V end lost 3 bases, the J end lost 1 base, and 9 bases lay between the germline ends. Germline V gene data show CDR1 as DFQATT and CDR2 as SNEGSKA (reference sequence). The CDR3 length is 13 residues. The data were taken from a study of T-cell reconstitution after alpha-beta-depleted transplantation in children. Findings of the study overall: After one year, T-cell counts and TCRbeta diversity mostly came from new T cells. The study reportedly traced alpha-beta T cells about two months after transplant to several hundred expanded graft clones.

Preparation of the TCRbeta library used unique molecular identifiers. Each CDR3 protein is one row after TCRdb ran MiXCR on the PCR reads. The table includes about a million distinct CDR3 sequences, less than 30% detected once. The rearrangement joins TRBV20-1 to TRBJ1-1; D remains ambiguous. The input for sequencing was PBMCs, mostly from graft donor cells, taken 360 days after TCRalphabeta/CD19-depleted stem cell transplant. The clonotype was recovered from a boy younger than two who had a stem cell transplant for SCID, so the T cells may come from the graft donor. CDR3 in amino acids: CSASDHPNTEAFF. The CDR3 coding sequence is TGCAGTGCTAGTGACCATCCGAACACTGAAGCTTTCTTT.